This paragraph reports one TCR beta chain. Its antigen is as yet unknown. Specified time point: week 23, last vaccination. With topical imiquimod, each dose of the vaccine consisted of 300 ug of mutant IDH1 20-mer peptide. TCRdb keeps only in-frame clones here, not all; method: immunoSEQ multiplex PCR. The data contain roughly 40,000 clones, under 95% of them seen just once; the ten biggest clones take up 3% to 4%. This sample stems from a study of a mutant IDH1 vaccine in newly diagnosed glioma. Study as a whole: The initiation of vaccination occurred 4-6 weeks after radiotherapy alone, or with temozolomide cycles. Prior therapy was radiotherapy, temozolomide, or both; most received both.

Study-wide results and caveats: Apparently, pseudoprogression bore no relation to changes among the top peripheral T cell clonotypes. The vaccine induced immune responses, and these occurred in about 95% of patients.

There are 15 residues in the CDR3. V lost 4 bases, J lost 1 base, and 14 bases lay in between. Germline CDR1 SGHDT, CDR2 YYEEEE. The origin of this receptor is a man aged 45 to 65 with glioma. The gene calls are TRBV5-6 and TRBJ1-1; D is ambiguous. This specimen was PBMCs, taken from a glioma patient whose treatment included an IDH1 peptide vaccine. Here the CDR3 reads CASSPVAAQNTEAFF. In nucleotides, the CDR3 is TGTGCCAGCAGCCCGGTGGCCGCCCAGAACACTGAAGCTTTCTTT.